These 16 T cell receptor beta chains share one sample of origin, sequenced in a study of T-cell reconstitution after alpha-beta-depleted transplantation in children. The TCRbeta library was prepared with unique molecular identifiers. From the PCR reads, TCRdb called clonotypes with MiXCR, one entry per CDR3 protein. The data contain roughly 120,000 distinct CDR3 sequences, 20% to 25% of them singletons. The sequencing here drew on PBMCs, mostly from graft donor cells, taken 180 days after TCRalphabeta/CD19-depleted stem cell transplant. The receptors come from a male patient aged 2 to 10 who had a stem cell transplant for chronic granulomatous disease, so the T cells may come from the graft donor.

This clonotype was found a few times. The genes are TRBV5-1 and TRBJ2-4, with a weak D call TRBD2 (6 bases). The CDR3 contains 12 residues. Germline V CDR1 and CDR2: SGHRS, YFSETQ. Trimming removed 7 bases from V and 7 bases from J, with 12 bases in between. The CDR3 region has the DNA TGCGCCAGCTGCGACGGAGGGAACATTCAGTACTTC. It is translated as CASCDGGNIQYF.

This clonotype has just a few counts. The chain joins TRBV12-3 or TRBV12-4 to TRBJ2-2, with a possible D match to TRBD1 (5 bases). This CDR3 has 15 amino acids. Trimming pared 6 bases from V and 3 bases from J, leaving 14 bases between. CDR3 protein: CASSRDLRHTGELFF. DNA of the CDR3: TGTGCCAGCAGCAGGGATTTACGGCACACCGGGGAGCTGTTTTTT.

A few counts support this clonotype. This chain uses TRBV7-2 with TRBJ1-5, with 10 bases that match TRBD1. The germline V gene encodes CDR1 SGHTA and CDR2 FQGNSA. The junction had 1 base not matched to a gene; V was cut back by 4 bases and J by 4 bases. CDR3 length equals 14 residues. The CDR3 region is CASSWDRGNQPQHF. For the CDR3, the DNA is TGTGCCAGCAGCTGGGACAGGGGTAATCAGCCCCAGCATTTT.

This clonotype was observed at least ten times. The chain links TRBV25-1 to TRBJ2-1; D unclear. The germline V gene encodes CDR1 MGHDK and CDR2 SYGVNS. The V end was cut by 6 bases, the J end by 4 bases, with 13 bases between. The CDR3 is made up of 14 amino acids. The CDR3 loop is CASSIPDPYNEQFF. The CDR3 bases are TGTGCCAGCAGCATACCTGACCCTTACAATGAGCAGTTCTTC.

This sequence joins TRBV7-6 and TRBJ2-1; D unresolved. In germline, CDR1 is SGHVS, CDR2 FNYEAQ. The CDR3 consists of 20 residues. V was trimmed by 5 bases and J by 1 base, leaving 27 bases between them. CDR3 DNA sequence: TGTGCCAGCAGCCCACGATGGAAGGCCAACCTCCTAGGGTCCTACAATGAGCAGTTCTTC. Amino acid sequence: CASSPRWKANLLGSYNEQFF.

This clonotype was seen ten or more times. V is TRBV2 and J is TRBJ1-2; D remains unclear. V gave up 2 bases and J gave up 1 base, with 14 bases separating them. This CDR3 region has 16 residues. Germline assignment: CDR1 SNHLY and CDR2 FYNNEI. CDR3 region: CASSEPDGRFNYGYTF. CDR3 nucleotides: TGTGCCAGCAGTGAACCGGACGGTAGATTTAACTATGGCTACACCTTC.

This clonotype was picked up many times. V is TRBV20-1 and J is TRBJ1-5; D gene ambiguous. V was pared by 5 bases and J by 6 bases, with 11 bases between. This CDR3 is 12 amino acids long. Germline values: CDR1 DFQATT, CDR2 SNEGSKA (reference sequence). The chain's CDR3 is CSAANLGQPQHF. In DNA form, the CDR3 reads TGCAGTGCTGCCAATCTCGGTCAGCCCCAGCATTTT.

The CDR3 reads CASSMEGRTGRFEQYF. CDR3 DNA: TGTGCCAGCAGCATGGAGGGACGTACTGGAAGGTTCGAGCAGTACTTC. This sequence joins TRBV5-6 and TRBJ2-7; possibly TRBD2 for D (6 bases). CDR1 and CDR2 from the germline V gene are SGHDT and YYEEEE. There are 16 residues in the CDR3. V lost 4 bases, J lost 6 bases, and 23 bases lay in between.

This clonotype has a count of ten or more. Here the CDR3 DNA reads TGCGCCAGCAGCTTAAGAGCGGGAGATACCGGGGAGCTGTTTTTT. Its translation: CASSLRAGDTGELFF. The gene calls are TRBV5-1 and TRBJ2-2, with TRBD2 matching over 8 bases. V lost 2 bases and J lost 5; bases outside the gene matches: 5. The length of the CDR3 is 15 residues. Germline V gene data show CDR1 as SGHRS and CDR2 as YFSETQ.

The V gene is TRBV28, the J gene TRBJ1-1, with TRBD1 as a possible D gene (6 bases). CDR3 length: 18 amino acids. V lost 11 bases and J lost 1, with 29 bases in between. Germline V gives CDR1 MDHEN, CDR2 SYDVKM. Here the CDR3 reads CAARDGGPIPPQNTEAFF. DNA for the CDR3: TGTGCCGCACGGGACGGGGGGCCCATTCCCCCTCAGAACACTGAAGCTTTCTTT.

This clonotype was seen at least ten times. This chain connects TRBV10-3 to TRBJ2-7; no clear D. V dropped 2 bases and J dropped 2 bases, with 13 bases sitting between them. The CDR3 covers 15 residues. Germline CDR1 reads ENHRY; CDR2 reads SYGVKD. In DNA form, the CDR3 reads TGTGCCATCAGTGAGCGCCTTGGAGCTACCTACGAGCAGTACTTC. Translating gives CAISERLGATYEQYF.

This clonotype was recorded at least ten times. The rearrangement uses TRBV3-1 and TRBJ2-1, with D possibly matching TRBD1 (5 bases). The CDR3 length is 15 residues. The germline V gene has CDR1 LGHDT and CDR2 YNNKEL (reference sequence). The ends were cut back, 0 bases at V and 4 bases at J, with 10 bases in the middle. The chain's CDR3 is CASSQETVTYNEQFF. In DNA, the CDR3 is TGTGCCAGCAGCCAAGAGACAGTCACTTACAATGAGCAGTTCTTC.

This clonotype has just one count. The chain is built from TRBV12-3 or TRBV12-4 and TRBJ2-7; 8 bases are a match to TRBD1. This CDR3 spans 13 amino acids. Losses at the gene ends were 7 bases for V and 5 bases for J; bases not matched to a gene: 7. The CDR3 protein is CASTVDRVDEQYF. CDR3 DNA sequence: TGTGCCAGCACCGTGGACAGGGTGGACGAGCAGTACTTC.

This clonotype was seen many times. CDR3 residues: CSARRASEQFF. DNA for the CDR3: TGCAGTGCTAGGAGGGCCAGTGAGCAGTTCTTC. The chain uses TRBV20-1 and TRBJ2-1; D perhaps matches TRBD2 (5 bases). This CDR3 is 11 amino acids long. Germline V gene data show CDR1 as DFQATT and CDR2 as SNEGSKA (reference sequence). V lost 3 bases, J lost 9 bases, and 9 bases lay in between.

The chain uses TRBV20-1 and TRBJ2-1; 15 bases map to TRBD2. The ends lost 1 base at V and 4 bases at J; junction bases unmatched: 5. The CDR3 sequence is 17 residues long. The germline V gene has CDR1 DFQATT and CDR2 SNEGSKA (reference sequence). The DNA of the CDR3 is TGCAGTGCTAGAGGCGGGACTAGCGGGAGGAAATACAATGAGCAGTTCTTC. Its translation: CSARGGTSGRKYNEQFF.

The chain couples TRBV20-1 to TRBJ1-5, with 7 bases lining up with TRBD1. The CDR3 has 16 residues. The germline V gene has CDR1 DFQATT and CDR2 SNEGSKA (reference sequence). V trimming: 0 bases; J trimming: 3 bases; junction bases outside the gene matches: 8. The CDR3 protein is CSARDPLQGLNQPQHF. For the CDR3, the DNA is TGCAGTGCTAGAGATCCCCTACAGGGGCTCAATCAGCCCCAGCATTTT.